These T cell receptor beta chains were read from a single sample in a study of CD8 T cell repertoires and HIV-1 epitope variants. Sequenced by immunoSEQ multiplex PCR; TCRdb stores in-frame clones only, minus some. The sample has a few thousand clones, roughly 66% seen once. No antigen has been assigned to these receptors. Source material: cultured CD8+ T cells derived from PBMCs. The receptors derive from a male donor with HIV. Each CDR3 is given with its conserved first and last residue. A D gene is named only where the DNA matches it firmly. Clone size is not always given. Where it is, it says once, few, many or a class for expanded clones.

abundance	d_gene	v_gene	j_gene	CDR3aa	CDR3nt
few	-	TRBV6-5	TRBJ2-3	CASSYRRQLGDTQYF	TGTGCCAGCAGTTACCGTCGTCAGTTGGGGGATACGCAGTATTTT
few	TRBD1	TRBV27	TRBJ2-7	CASSVGQGSSYEQYF	TGTGCCAGCAGTGTGGGACAGGGAAGCTCCTACGAGCAGTACTTC
-	-	TRBV25-1	TRBJ2-1	CASSESIHNEQFF	TGTGCCAGCAGTGAAAGTATCCACAATGAGCAGTTCTTC
-	-	TRBV27	TRBJ1-5	CASSLSWGASNQPQHF	TGTGCCAGCAGTTTATCGTGGGGGGCTAGCAATCAGCCCCAGCATTTT
-	-	TRBV20-1	TRBJ1-4	CSARREKLFF	TGCAGTGCTAGACGTGAAAAACTGTTTTTT
few	-	TRBV20-1	TRBJ1-2	CSAHGGGYTF	TGCAGTGCCCACGGTGGCGGCTACACCTTC
few	-	TRBV28	TRBJ2-5	CASSFRLGQGPQETQYF	TGTGCCAGCAGTTTCCGTCTCGGGCAGGGCCCACAAGAGACCCAGTACTTC
-	-	TRBV5-6	TRBJ1-1	CASSLVEEGTEAFF	TGTGCCAGCAGCTTGGTGGAGGAGGGCACTGAAGCTTTCTTT
-	-	TRBV27	TRBJ1-6	CASSLAVNSPLHF	TGTGCCAGCAGTTTGGCAGTTAATTCACCCCTCCACTTT
few	-	TRBV9	TRBJ2-2	CASSVGGGTGELFF	TGTGCCAGCAGCGTAGGGGGAGGCACCGGGGAGCTGTTTTTT
once	-	TRBV12-5	TRBJ2-3	CASGMTAYTQYF	TGTGCTAGTGGTATGACAGCTTATACGCAGTATTTT
-	TRBD1	TRBV2	TRBJ2-3	CASRGGQVSTDTQYF	TGTGCCAGCAGAGGTGGACAGGTTAGCACAGATACGCAGTATTTT
-	TRBD1	TRBV5-6	TRBJ2-7	CASSFGTGAYEQYF	TGTGCCAGCAGCTTTGGGACAGGGGCCTACGAGCAGTACTTC
few	-	TRBV4-1	TRBJ2-7	CASSQGAGPYEQYF	TGCGCCAGCAGCCAAGGGGCAGGGCCCTACGAGCAGTACTTC
-	TRBD1	TRBV7-9	TRBJ1-4	CASSPGTGIVTNEKLFF	TGTGCCAGCAGCCCCGGGACAGGGATCGTAACTAATGAAAAACTGTTTTTT
-	TRBD2	TRBV15	TRBJ2-2	CATSPGTSGGAGTGELFF	TGTGCCACCAGCCCCGGGACTAGCGGGGGGGCCGGCACCGGGGAGCTGTTTTTT
-	TRBD2	TRBV6-6	TRBJ2-3	CASDHLGGDTDTQYF	TGTGCCAGCGATCATTTGGGGGGGGACACAGATACGCAGTATTTT
-	-	TRBV5-6	TRBJ2-7	CASSLTGSAYEQYF	TGTGCCAGCAGCCTGACAGGTTCCGCCTACGAGCAGTACTTC
once	-	TRBV5-1	TRBJ2-2	CASSSALTGELFF	TGCGCCAGCAGCTCGGCCCTCACCGGGGAGCTGTTTTTT
few	-	TRBV28	TRBJ1-2	CASSFRPDSGYTF	TGTGCCAGCAGTTTCCGCCCGGACAGTGGCTACACCTTC
-	-	TRBV7-8	TRBJ2-1	CASSLAGVVAYNEQFF	TGTGCCAGCAGCTTAGCAGGTGTTGTCGCCTACAATGAGCAGTTCTTC
-	-	TRBV4-1	TRBJ1-1	CASSQVGGRDTEAFF	TGCGCCAGCAGCCAAGTGGGGGGGAGGGACACTGAAGCTTTCTTT
few	TRBD1	TRBV15	TRBJ2-1	CATSRDRDPVNEQFF	TGTGCCACCAGCAGGGACAGGGACCCTGTCAATGAGCAGTTCTTC
-	TRBD1	TRBV2	TRBJ2-7	CASSEGTGTYEQYF	TGTGCCAGCAGTGAAGGGACAGGGACCTACGAGCAGTACTTC
-	-	TRBV29-1	TRBJ1-1	CSVWDAGGEAFF	TGCAGCGTGTGGGACGCCGGAGGTGAAGCTTTCTTT
-	TRBD1	TRBV6-5	TRBJ1-6	CASSYGTGAHNSPLHF	TGTGCCAGCAGTTACGGGACAGGGGCGCATAATTCACCCCTCCACTTT
few	-	TRBV19	TRBJ1-2	CASEDEKRGYTF	TGTGCCAGTGAAGACGAGAAGCGTGGCTACACCTTC
few	-	TRBV6-1	TRBJ1-1	CASSEVGGDIAEAFF	TGTGCCAGCAGTGAAGTTGGAGGGGATATCGCTGAAGCTTTCTTT
-	TRBD1	TRBV4-3	TRBJ2-7	CASSPKGQGDEQYF	TGCGCCAGCAGCCCAAAAGGACAGGGGGACGAGCAGTACTTC
-	TRBD2	TRBV14	TRBJ2-1	CASPAASGRHYNEQFF	TGTGCCAGTCCCGCGGCTAGCGGGAGACACTACAATGAGCAGTTCTTC
-	-	TRBV30	TRBJ2-7	CAWSVPPYEQYF	TGTGCCTGGAGTGTACCCCCCTACGAGCAGTACTTC
-	-	TRBV7-6	TRBJ2-6	CASSPYVGGVSGANVLTF	TGTGCCAGCAGCCCATATGTTGGAGGGGTCTCTGGGGCCAACGTCCTGACTTTC
-	-	TRBV28	TRBJ2-3	CASSFPGTMHYTQYF	TGTGCCAGCAGTTTTCCCGGGACCATGCACTATACGCAGTATTTT
-	TRBD1	TRBV30	TRBJ1-4	CAGKNRGRVTNEKLFF	TGTGCCGGAAAGAACAGGGGGAGGGTGACTAATGAAAAACTGTTTTTT
-	-	TRBV7-9	TRBJ2-1	CASSPTGGEQFF	TGTGCCAGCAGCCCCACCGGGGGTGAGCAGTTCTTC
-	-	TRBV28	TRBJ1-4	CASTTGTLSNEKLFF	TGTGCCAGCACCACCGGGACCCTATCTAATGAAAAACTGTTTTTT
once	-	TRBV5-4	TRBJ2-1	CASSMLGYNEQFF	TGTGCCAGCAGCATGCTAGGGTACAATGAGCAGTTCTTC
few	-	TRBV6-4	TRBJ2-2	CASSAGDTGELFF	TGTGCCAGCAGTGCAGGGGACACCGGGGAGCTGTTTTTT
medium-sized	-	TRBV6-6	TRBJ2-7	CASSPGAITYEQYF	TGTGCCAGCAGCCCCGGGGCGATTACCTACGAGCAGTACTTC
-	-	TRBV6-4	TRBJ1-5	CASRSVQENQPQHF	TGTGCCAGCAGATCCGTACAGGAAAATCAGCCCCAGCATTTT
-	-	TRBV6-1	TRBJ2-7	CASSDRPEQYF	TGTGCCAGCAGTGACAGACCCGAGCAGTACTTC